Presented here are 8 T cell receptor beta chains from one specimen sequenced in a study of glioma-infiltrating T cells after dendritic cell vaccination. Using immunoSEQ multiplex PCR, the repertoire was profiled, and TCRdb retains in-frame clones only, with some absent. Of tens of thousands of clones in the sample, roughly four fifths were seen once. Time point meaning: after dendritic cell vaccination, including at tumor progression/relapse. The sequenced sample was blood, obtained after dendritic cell vaccination. All receptors come from a human donor with glioblastoma.

The chain employs TRBV11-1 and TRBJ1-1; D is perhaps TRBD1 (5 bases). There are 12 residues in the CDR3. Germline CDR1 SGHAT, CDR2 FQDESV (reference sequence). Trimming shortened V by 8 bases and J by 1 base, and 8 bases separated the two germline ends. The CDR3 DNA follows: TGTGCCAGCCGCAGGGAGAACACTGAAGCTTTCTTT. Protein: CASRRENTEAFF.

The CDR3 here is CASSLSSGASTGELFF. The CDR3, as DNA: TGCGCCAGCAGCTTAAGTAGCGGGGCCTCCACCGGGGAGCTGTTTTTT. The chain recombines TRBV5-1 with TRBJ2-2, with 8 bases that match TRBD2. V shed 2 bases, J shed 4 bases, and the junction held 7 bases outside the gene matches. Germline-derived CDR1 and CDR2 are SGHRS and YFSETQ. CDR3 length equals 16 residues.

The chain uses TRBV15 and TRBJ2-2; 9 bases are shared with TRBD1. The V gene's germline CDR1 is LNHNV and CDR2 YYDKDF (reference sequence). The CDR3 contains 17 residues. The V segment lost 2 bases and the J segment 4 bases; nucleotides outside the gene matches: 8. The CDR3 DNA follows: TGTGCCACCAGCAGATCCCCGGGACAGGGCCCCACCGGGGAGCTGTTTTTT. As protein: CATSRSPGQGPTGELFF.

The sample holds a few counts of this clone. This chain connects TRBV1 to TRBJ1-2. TRBV1 is tagged as a pseudogene. The CDR3 has 9 residues. The CDR3 nucleotides read TGCACCAGCAGCCAGGAGGCCACCTTC. It is translated as CTSSQEATF.

The chain has TRBV6-5 and TRBJ2-3; the D gene is possibly TRBD2 (7 bases). CDR1 and CDR2 from the germline V gene are MNHEY and SVGAGI. There are 13 residues in the CDR3. Trimming left V 5 bases short and J 4 bases short, with 10 bases between. CDR3 nucleotides: TGTGCCAGCAGTCTAGGGGGGGCAGATACGCAGTATTTT. Protein product: CASSLGGADTQYF.

This clone has more than one count but fewer than ten. The rearrangement uses TRBV7-3 and TRBJ1-3; tentative D call: TRBD1 (6 bases). The CDR3 runs 15 residues. V was shortened by 5 bases and J by 4 bases, with 15 bases between the two germline ends. The germline gives CDR1 SGHTA, CDR2 FQGTGA. The CDR3 loop reads CASSRDVGGGNTIYF. The CDR3 coding sequence is TGTGCCAGCAGCAGGGACGTTGGGGGCGGAAACACCATATATTTT.

V gene TRBV25-1 combines with J gene TRBJ2-3; TRBD2 agrees at 15 bases. In germline, CDR1 is MGHDK, CDR2 SYGVNS. This CDR3 comprises 18 residues. J was trimmed by 1 base and V by 6 bases; bases with no gene match: 8. The CDR3 nucleotides are TGTGCCAGCAGGCCGGGACTAGCGGGGGGCCGGGGCACAGATACGCAGTATTTT. Translating gives CASRPGLAGGRGTDTQYF.

This clone turned up a few times. The chain uses TRBV7-8 and TRBJ2-7; D not resolved. This CDR3 has 14 amino acids. The ends were cut back, 1 base at V and 2 bases at J, with 9 bases in the middle. CDR1 is SGHVS and CDR2 is FQNEAQ in the germline V gene. The DNA for the CDR3 is TGTGCCAGCAGCTTAGTTTCTGACACCTACGAGCAGTACTTC. Its translation is CASSLVSDTYEQYF.